This entry describes one T cell receptor beta chain. Under the authors' procedure: Amplification from reference gene primers served as the basis for estimated nucleated cell counts. TCRdb's table, derived via immunoSEQ multiplex PCR, lists solely in-frame clones and lacks some. V, J and clone size were drawn from that table, and D and trimming were deduced from the DNA. This sample carries 300,000 to 350,000 clones, around four fifths of them seen once, and the ten largest clones take approximately 3%. The CDR3 is 13 residues long. CDR1 is LNHDA, CDR2 SQIVND, per germline (reference sequence). The ends were cut back, 6 bases at V and 6 bases at J, with 13 bases in the middle. These data originate in a study of blood T cell repertoires in COVID-19. As for the study in general: Samples taken during acute and convalescent COVID-19 were collected in the United States, Italy and Spain. Sources were T cells, B-cell-depleted T cells, or PBMCs; the material itself was cDNA or gDNA.

Sequenced: peripheral blood. The clonotype originates from a man younger than 45 with active or convalescent COVID-19. The chain links TRBV19 to TRBJ2-3; D is possibly TRBD2 (6 bases). The CDR3 protein is CASRGLPPDTQYF. DNA of the CDR3: TGTGCCAGTAGGGGACTTCCCCCCGATACGCAGTATTTT.